The present entry profiles one T cell receptor (beta chain) with its context. No antigen is known for it. Germline-derived CDR1 and CDR2 are SGHAT and FQNNGV. The CDR3 is 15 residues long. Trimming took off 5 bases at V and 2 bases at J, with 16 bases between the two ends. This specimen belongs to a study of cytomegalovirus exposure and HLA in healthy donors. Regarding the study as a whole: Altogether, 150 or so TCR beta chains were recorded as cytomegalovirus-associated.

Generated by immunoSEQ multiplex PCR, the TCRdb table keeps only in-frame clones and is missing some. Among about 250,000 clones, about 88% were seen once, and the ten largest hold about 12%. This chain connects TRBV11-2 to TRBJ2-7; weak D call: TRBD2 (5 bases). This TCR came from a man between 18 and 35 years old in good health and CMV-seropositive. Sequenced sample: PBMCs. Here the CDR3 DNA reads TGTGCCAGCAGCCAAGCGCGGACGGGGACCTACGAGCAGTACTTC. Its translation is CASSQARTGTYEQYF.